The 6 T cell receptor beta chains given below trace back to one sample, sequenced in a study of T cell responses to AZD1222 COVID-19 vaccine. Clones were read by immunoSEQ multiplex PCR, and TCRdb kept only the in-frame ones, dropping some. The data hold 95,000 to 150,000 clones, with around 85% observed a single time. The sequencing used peripheral blood, collected on day 0 of AZD1222 vaccination. The receptors derive from an adult in good health.

The chain carries TRBV18 and TRBJ1-6; D uncertain. The CDR3 spans 13 residues. Germline V gene sequence: CDR1 KGHSH, CDR2 LQKENI. The V end lost 6 bases, the J end lost 5 bases, and 8 bases lay between the germline ends. The chain's CDR3 is CASSMDDNSPLHF. CDR3 sequence (DNA): TGTGCCAGCTCTATGGACGATAATTCACCCCTCCACTTT.

This chain links TRBV5-1 with TRBJ2-3; TRBD2 is a possible D gene (5 bases). This CDR3 comprises 13 residues. Germline V gives CDR1 SGHRS, CDR2 YFSETQ. V lost 5 bases and J lost 0, with 7 bases in between. For the CDR3, the DNA is TGCGCCAGCAGAATAGCGAGCACAGATACGCAGTATTTT. Amino acids: CASRIASTDTQYF.

V gene TRBV5-4 combines with J gene TRBJ1-1; D not resolved. Trimming removed 0 bases from V and 1 base from J, with 7 bases in between. The CDR3 is 14 amino acids. The germline gives CDR1 SGHNT, CDR2 YYREEE (reference sequence). The CDR3, as DNA: TGTGCCAGCAGCTTGGATCCGGGGAACACTGAAGCTTTCTTT. Protein product: CASSLDPGNTEAFF.

The chain is built from TRBV19 and TRBJ1-4, with D unresolved. The CDR3 contains 16 residues. V was cut by 8 bases and J by 0 bases, with 16 bases left in between. Germline loops: CDR1 LNHDA, CDR2 SQIVND (reference sequence). CDR3 region: CASSSWQDATNEKLFF. CDR3 DNA sequence: TGTGCCAGTTCCAGTTGGCAGGATGCAACTAATGAAAAACTGTTTTTT.

The genes are TRBV12-3 or TRBV12-4 and TRBJ1-1, with D perhaps matching TRBD1 (6 bases). V was pared by 3 bases and J by 7 bases, with 12 bases between. This CDR3 is built from 13 residues. The CDR3 DNA sequence: TGTGCCAGCAGTTTGAGGGGGGGGGATGAAGCTTTCTTT. It is translated as CASSLRGGDEAFF.

This sequence joins TRBV11-3 and TRBJ2-7; 7 nucleotides align to TRBD2. The trim removed 5 bases at V and 0 bases at J, leaving 4 bases unmatched. Germline V lookup: CDR1 SGHNT, CDR2 YENEEA. CDR3 length equals 14 residues. CDR3 residues: CASSGLAVSYEQYF. CDR3 in DNA: TGTGCCAGCAGCGGTCTAGCGGTCTCCTACGAGCAGTACTTC.